Detailed here is one T cell receptor beta chain. This record comes from a study of blood T cell repertoires in COVID-19. Study as a whole: Sites in the United States, Italy and Spain provided acute and convalescent COVID-19 samples.

Original processing notes: The assay estimated nucleated cells by amplifying reference gene primers. Measured with immunoSEQ multiplex PCR; TCRdb has only the in-frame clones, and not every one. V, J and clone size are those of that table, while D and trimming were read from the DNA. The sample lists about 370,000 clones, more than 80% occurring once. Germline V gene sequence: CDR1 MNHEY, CDR2 SVGEGT. The ends were cut back, 0 bases at V and 8 bases at J, with 5 bases in the middle. This CDR3 is 13 amino acids long. The sequence was collected from a woman aged 30 to 39 with COVID-19, enrolled during active disease. Sample: peripheral blood. The chain joins TRBV6-2 or TRBV6-3 to TRBJ1-6; D not certain. CDR3 loop: CASSYSRDSPLHF. CDR3 nucleotide sequence: TGTGCCAGCAGTTACTCTCGGGATTCACCCCTCCACTTT.